Listed below are T cell receptor beta chains from one sample, sequenced in a study of shared clonotypes between healthy human individuals. TCRdb keeps only in-frame clones here, not all; method: immunoSEQ multiplex PCR. The table includes about 2.1 million clones, roughly 93% detected once. Material: naive CD8+ T cells from PBMCs. The receptor source for this set is a man between 18 and 35 years old in good health. Some clones in this sample may be carry-over from other donors' samples. CDR3s include the opening cysteine and the closing phenylalanine or tryptophan. The order of the fields is CDR3 DNA, CDR3 protein, clone size, J gene, V gene, CDR3 length, D gene. The D gene is left open where the match is weak. Rows may omit the clone size; those that give it use once, few, many or a size class.

CDR3 DNA: TGTGCCAGCAGTCACAGGACTAGCGGGAGACTGAATGAGCAGTTCTTC
CDR3 protein: CASSHRTSGRLNEQFF
clone size: -
J gene: TRBJ2-1
V gene: TRBV9
CDR3 length: 16
D gene: TRBD2

CDR3 DNA: TGTGCCAGCAGCCAGGGACAGGGGGCGATCACTGAAGCTTTCTTT
CDR3 protein: CASSQGQGAITEAFF
clone size: -
J gene: TRBJ1-1
V gene: TRBV27
CDR3 length: 15
D gene: TRBD1

CDR3 DNA: TGTGCCAGCAGTTATCGGCAGGGGGAGAGGGAGCAGTACTTC
CDR3 protein: CASSYRQGEREQYF
clone size: -
J gene: TRBJ2-7
V gene: TRBV6-6
CDR3 length: 14
D gene: TRBD1

CDR3 DNA: TGTGCCAGCAGTTTACAGGCGGAAGAGACCCAGTACTTC
CDR3 protein: CASSLQAEETQYF
clone size: -
J gene: TRBJ2-5
V gene: TRBV28
CDR3 length: 13
D gene: -

CDR3 DNA: TGTGCCAGCAGCGGGCGAGGGGGCTTCGGGACTAGCGGGAGTCGAGATGAGCAGTTCTTC
CDR3 protein: CASSGRGGFGTSGSRDEQFF
clone size: -
J gene: TRBJ2-1
V gene: TRBV9
CDR3 length: 20
D gene: TRBD2

CDR3 DNA: TGCGCCAGCAGCTTGGAGAAGGGCAGGGTTTCTGGGGCCAACGTCCTGACTTTC
CDR3 protein: CASSLEKGRVSGANVLTF
clone size: -
J gene: TRBJ2-6
V gene: TRBV5-1
CDR3 length: 18
D gene: -

CDR3 DNA: TGTGCCAGCAGGCCCCAAGGCACAGATACGCAGTATTTT
CDR3 protein: CASRPQGTDTQYF
clone size: -
J gene: TRBJ2-3
V gene: TRBV7-2
CDR3 length: 13
D gene: -

CDR3 DNA: TGTGCCAGCAGTTACGCTGAGGGGAACACTGAAGCTTTCTTT
CDR3 protein: CASSYAEGNTEAFF
clone size: -
J gene: TRBJ1-1
V gene: TRBV6-6
CDR3 length: 14
D gene: -

CDR3 DNA: TGCGCCAGCAGCCCGAGGGCGAATGAGCAGTTCTTC
CDR3 protein: CASSPRANEQFF
clone size: -
J gene: TRBJ2-1
V gene: TRBV5-1
CDR3 length: 12
D gene: -

CDR3 DNA: TGTGCCAGCAGCCTAGGGGGGCCCGACGAGCAGTACTTC
CDR3 protein: CASSLGGPDEQYF
clone size: -
J gene: TRBJ2-7
V gene: TRBV7-2
CDR3 length: 13
D gene: -

CDR3 DNA: TGTGCCAGCAGCTCAGAGAAGGACAGCTCTGGAAACACCATATATTTT
CDR3 protein: CASSSEKDSSGNTIYF
clone size: -
J gene: TRBJ1-3
V gene: TRBV7-9
CDR3 length: 16
D gene: -

CDR3 DNA: TGTGCCAGCAGCTCGCTAGCGGGAAGGACAGATACGCAGTATTTT
CDR3 protein: CASSSLAGRTDTQYF
clone size: -
J gene: TRBJ2-3
V gene: TRBV7-6
CDR3 length: 15
D gene: TRBD2

CDR3 DNA: TGTGCCAGCAGTGTCAGGGGGTTCGGAGAGACCCAGTACTTC
CDR3 protein: CASSVRGFGETQYF
clone size: once
J gene: TRBJ2-5
V gene: TRBV27
CDR3 length: 14
D gene: TRBD1

CDR3 DNA: TGTGCCAGCAGCTTAGGCAGGGCACCTAATCAGCCCCAGCATTTT
CDR3 protein: CASSLGRAPNQPQHF
clone size: -
J gene: TRBJ1-5
V gene: TRBV11-2
CDR3 length: 15
D gene: -

CDR3 DNA: TGTGCCAGCAGTCAACCCGGGGGGCGAGAACAAGAGACCCAGTACTTC
CDR3 protein: CASSQPGGREQETQYF
clone size: -
J gene: TRBJ2-5
V gene: TRBV25-1
CDR3 length: 16
D gene: -